The entry below describes one T cell receptor (beta chain). Its antigen is currently not known. No qualities accompany the bases; no much larger clone lies one base away. The entire isolated RNA was reverse transcribed using the High Capacity cDNA Reverse Transcription Kit, and thus expressed TCRB transcripts were sequenced. Deep immunoSEQ sequencing was applied to naive, central memory and regulatory T cell samples, giving an average of about 3.7 million total reads per sample. After sorted cells were lysed in RLT buffer, RNA was extracted with DNase-treated RNeasy Micro or Mini kits, with the choice depending on cell number. To prevent cross-contamination, every cell subset was processed on its own, while patient and healthy donor samples were processed together. The immunoSEQ multiplex PCR was used to amplify TCRB sequences from cDNA, yielding 87-bp fragments that span the CDR3 region. Sequencing of the amplicons was done on the Illumina HiSeq platform. In the source study's methods: Synthetic template baselines were used to correct PCR bias computationally, reads within Hamming distance 2 were collapsed together, and singletons that could not be merged were discarded. Reads were aligned against IMGT to assign V, D and J genes, CDR3 length and insertions or deletions at six rearrangement sites. Within each subset, clonotype counts were normalized to sorted cell number, and only after that were true diversity and Gini coefficients computed with the tcR R package. The overlap coefficient, calculated on TCRB nucleotide sequences, was used to measure repertoire sharing. Out-of-frame TCRB sequences from naive cells were analyzed as a proxy for the pre-selection repertoire. TCRdb obtained this table from immuneACCESS and retained in-frame rearrangements with V and J assigned. These tables miss some clones; where compared with another copy, unresolved V genes account for less than half of the shortfall, and the remainder is unexplained. D and trimming were read from the DNA, whereas the V and J calls and clone size are those reported in that table. This sample is represented by 600,000 to 650,000 clones; roughly 15% of them were singletons. 0.09% to 0.095% of the sample goes to the ten largest clones.

This record comes from a study of beta chain features in type 1 diabetes (dated by TCRdb to the late 2010s). Regarding the study in general: Mean age, gender distribution, total cell number and subset yield did not differ between patients and healthy donors. A total of around 110,000,000 sorted cells were examined across all samples, and a strong correlation was observed between cell number per subset and RNA yield. The study compared TCRB repertoires of sorted circulating CD4+ T cell subsets between recently diagnosed type 1 diabetes patients and matched healthy donors. Regulatory and stem cell-like memory subsets were isolated from only 8 patients and roughly eight healthy donors, whereas naive and central memory subsets came from all 30 or so donors.

Paper-wide results and their limitations: Sequencing cDNA rather than genomic DNA could over-represent highly expressing activated cells, although activation and CD3 levels did not differ between groups. Because the HLA sub-analyses included only small numbers of individuals, any influence of HLA type on TCRB rearrangement was left unresolved. The naive, central memory and regulatory TCRB repertoires appeared to resemble one another more closely among patients than among healthy donors. In all four CD4+ subsets, TCRB CDR3 length was moderately but significantly shorter in type 1 diabetes patients. Fewer insertions and more nucleotide deletions at VDJ recombination sites were observed in patients with type 1 diabetes, implying thymic rearrangement abnormalities. PCR may preferentially amplify shorter templates, but because patient and control samples were amplified and corrected together, any resulting skew would affect both groups equally.

From each donor, a single peripheral blood sample of approximately 120 mL on average was drawn into heparinised tubes. A BD FACSAria II and a panel including CD45RO, CCR7, CD25, CD127, CD95 and CD27 were used to sort naive, central memory, regulatory and stem cell-like memory CD4+ T cells. Every sorted population had a purity above 95%. Right away, PBMCs were isolated by Lymphoprep density gradient centrifugation and were stained directly, with no culture step. So that batch effects would be minimized, each experiment stained and sorted samples in pairs, pairing one healthy donor with one patient. From cysteine to phenylalanine, the CDR3 is 17 amino acids long. Only CDR3 DNA is held: 51 bases, read in frame from base 1. The germline V end is reduced by 4 bases and the J end by 5 bases; junction bases left unmatched: 16.

This sequence originates from a man between 18 and 35 years old in good health. The V and J segments used are TRBV23-1 and TRBJ2-7; TRBD1 aligns with 8 central bases. TRBV23-1 carries the ORF label, with uncertain function. Specimen: naive CD4+ T cells from blood. Per the publication, the cell subset or site label means: true naive CD4+ T cells. This receptor has the CDR3 CASSLLRGQVLVDEQYF. The DNA is as follows: TGCGCCAGCAGTCTCCTGAGGGGACAGGTCCTTGTTGACGAGCAGTACTTC.